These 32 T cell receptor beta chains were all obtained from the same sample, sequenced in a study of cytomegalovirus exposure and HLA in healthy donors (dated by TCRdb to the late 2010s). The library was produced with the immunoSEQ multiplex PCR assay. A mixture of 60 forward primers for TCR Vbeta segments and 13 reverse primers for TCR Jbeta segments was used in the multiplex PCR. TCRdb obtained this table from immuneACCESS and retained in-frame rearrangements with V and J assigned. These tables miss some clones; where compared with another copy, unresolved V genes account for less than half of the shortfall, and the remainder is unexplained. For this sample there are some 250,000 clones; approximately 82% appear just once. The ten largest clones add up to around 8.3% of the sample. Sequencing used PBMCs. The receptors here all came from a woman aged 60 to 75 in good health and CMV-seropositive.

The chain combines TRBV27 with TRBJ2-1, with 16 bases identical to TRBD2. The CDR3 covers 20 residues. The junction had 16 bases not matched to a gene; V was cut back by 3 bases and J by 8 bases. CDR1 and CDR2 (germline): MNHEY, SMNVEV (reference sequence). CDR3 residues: CASSFGGLAGGLIPVDEQFF. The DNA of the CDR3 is TGTGCCAGCAGTTTTGGGGGACTAGCGGGAGGGCTGATACCTGTGGATGAGCAGTTCTTC.

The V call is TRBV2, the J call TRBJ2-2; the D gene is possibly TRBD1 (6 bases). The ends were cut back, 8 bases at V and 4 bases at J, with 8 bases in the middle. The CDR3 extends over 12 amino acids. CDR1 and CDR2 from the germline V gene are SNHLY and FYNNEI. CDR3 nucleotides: TGTGCCAGCCCGGACAGCACCGGGGAGCTGTTTTTT. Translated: CASPDSTGELFF. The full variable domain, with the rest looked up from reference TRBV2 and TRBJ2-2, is EPEVTQTPSHQVTQMGQEVILRCVPISNHLYFYWYRQILGQKVEFLVSFYNNEISEKSEIFDDQFSVERPDGSNFTLKIRSTKLEDSAMYFCASPDSTGELFFGEGSRLTVL.

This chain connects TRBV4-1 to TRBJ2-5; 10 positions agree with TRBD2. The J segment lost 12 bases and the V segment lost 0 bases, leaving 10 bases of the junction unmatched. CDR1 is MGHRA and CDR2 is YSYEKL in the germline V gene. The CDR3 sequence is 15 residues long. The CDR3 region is CASSQDSSGRASKYF. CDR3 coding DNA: TGCGCCAGCAGCCAAGATTCGAGCGGGAGGGCCTCCAAGTACTTC.

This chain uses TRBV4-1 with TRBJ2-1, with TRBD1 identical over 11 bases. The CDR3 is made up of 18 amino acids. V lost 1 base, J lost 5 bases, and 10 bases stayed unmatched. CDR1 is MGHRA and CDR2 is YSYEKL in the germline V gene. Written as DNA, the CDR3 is TGCGCCAGCAGCCAAGCCCTAACTTGGGACAGGGGGGACAATGAGCAGTTCTTC. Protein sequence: CASSQALTWDRGDNEQFF.

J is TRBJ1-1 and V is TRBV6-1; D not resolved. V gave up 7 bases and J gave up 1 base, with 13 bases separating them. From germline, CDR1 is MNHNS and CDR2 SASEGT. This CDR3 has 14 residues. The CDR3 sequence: CASKYGGPNTEAFF. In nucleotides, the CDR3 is TGTGCCAGCAAGTACGGTGGGCCGAACACTGAAGCTTTCTTT.

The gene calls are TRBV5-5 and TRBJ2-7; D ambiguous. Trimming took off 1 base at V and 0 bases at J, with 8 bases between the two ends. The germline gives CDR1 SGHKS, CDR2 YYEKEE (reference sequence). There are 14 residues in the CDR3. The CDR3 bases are TGTGCCAGCAGCTTGCTGCAGGCCTCCTACGAGCAGTACTTC. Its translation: CASSLLQASYEQYF.

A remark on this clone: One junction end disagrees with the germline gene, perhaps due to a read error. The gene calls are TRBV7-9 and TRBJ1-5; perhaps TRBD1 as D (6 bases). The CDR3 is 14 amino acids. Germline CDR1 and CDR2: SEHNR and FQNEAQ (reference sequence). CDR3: CSSSPTGGNQPQHF. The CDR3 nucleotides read TGTTCCAGCAGCCCGACAGGCGGCAATCAGCCCCAGCATTTT.

CDR3 in DNA: TGTGCCAGCAGCGTCCACGGAAGCGGTCAGCCCCAGCATTTT. This sequence encodes CASSVHGSGQPQHF. V and J are TRBV9 and TRBJ1-5, with unresolved D. Germline V gives CDR1 SGDLS, CDR2 YYNGEE. V lost 2 bases to trimming and J lost 6 bases, with 12 bases between them. This CDR3 has 14 residues.

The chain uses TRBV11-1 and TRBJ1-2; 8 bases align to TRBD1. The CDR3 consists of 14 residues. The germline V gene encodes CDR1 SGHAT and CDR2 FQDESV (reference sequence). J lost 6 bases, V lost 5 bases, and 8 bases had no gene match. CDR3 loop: CASSLRQGKDGYTF. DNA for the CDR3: TGTGCCAGCAGCCTCCGACAGGGGAAGGATGGCTACACCTTC.

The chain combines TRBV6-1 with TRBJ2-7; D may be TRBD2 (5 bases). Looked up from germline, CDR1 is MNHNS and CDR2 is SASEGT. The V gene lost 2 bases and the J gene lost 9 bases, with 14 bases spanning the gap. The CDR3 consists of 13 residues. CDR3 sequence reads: CASSELRLAPQYF. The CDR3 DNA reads TGTGCCAGCAGTGAATTGAGGCTAGCCCCGCAGTACTTC.

The CDR3 DNA reads TGTGCCATCAGTGAGGCGGACAGGGGGCGCGACGGGGAGCTGTTTTTT. It translates to CAISEADRGRDGELFF. This chain joins TRBV10-3 and TRBJ2-2; 11 positions agree with TRBD1. The CDR3 has 16 residues. Unmatched junction bases numbered 6, after V lost 2 bases and J lost 7 bases. CDR1 is ENHRY, CDR2 SYGVKD, per germline.

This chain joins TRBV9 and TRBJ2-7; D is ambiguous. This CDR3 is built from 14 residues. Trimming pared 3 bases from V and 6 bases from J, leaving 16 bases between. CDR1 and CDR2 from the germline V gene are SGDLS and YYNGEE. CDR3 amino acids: CASSGTHGASEQYF. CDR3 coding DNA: TGTGCCAGCAGCGGCACCCACGGAGCTTCCGAGCAGTACTTC.

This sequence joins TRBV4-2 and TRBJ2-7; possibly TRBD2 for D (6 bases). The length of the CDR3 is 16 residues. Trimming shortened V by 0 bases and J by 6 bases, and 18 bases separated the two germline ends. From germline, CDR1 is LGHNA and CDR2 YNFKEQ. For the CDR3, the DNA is TGTGCCAGCAGCCAAGATCGGGCCGGGAGCGGTCGCGAGCAGTACTTC. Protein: CASSQDRAGSGREQYF.

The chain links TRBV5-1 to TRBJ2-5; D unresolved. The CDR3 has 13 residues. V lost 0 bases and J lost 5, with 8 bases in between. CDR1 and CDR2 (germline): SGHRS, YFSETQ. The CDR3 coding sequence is TGCGCCAGCAGCTTGGCTCGTTTTGAGACCCAGTACTTC. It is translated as CASSLARFETQYF. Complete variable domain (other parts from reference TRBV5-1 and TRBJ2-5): KAGVTQTPRYLIKTRGQQVTLSCSPISGHRSVSWYQQTPGQGLQFLFEYFSETQRNKGNFPGRFSGRQFSNSRSEMNVSTLELGDSALYLCASSLARFETQYFGPGTRLLVL.

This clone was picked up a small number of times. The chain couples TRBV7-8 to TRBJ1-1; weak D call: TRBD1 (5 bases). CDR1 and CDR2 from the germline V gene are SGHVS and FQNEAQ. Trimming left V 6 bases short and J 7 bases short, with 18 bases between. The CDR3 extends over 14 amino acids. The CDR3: CASSDPRTRLEAFF. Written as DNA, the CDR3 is TGTGCCAGCAGTGATCCGAGGACACGTCTTGAAGCTTTCTTT.

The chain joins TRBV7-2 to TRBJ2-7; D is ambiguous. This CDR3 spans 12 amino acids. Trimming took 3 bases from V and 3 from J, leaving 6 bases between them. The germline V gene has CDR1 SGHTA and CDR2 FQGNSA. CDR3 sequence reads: CASSLTDYEQYF. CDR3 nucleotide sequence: TGTGCCAGCAGCTTGACTGACTACGAGCAGTACTTC.

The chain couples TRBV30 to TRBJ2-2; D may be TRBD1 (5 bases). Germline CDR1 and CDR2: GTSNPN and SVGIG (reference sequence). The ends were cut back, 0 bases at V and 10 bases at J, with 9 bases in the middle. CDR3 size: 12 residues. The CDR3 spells CAWSVQGTELFF. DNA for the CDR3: TGTGCCTGGAGTGTCCAGGGAACGGAGCTGTTTTTT.

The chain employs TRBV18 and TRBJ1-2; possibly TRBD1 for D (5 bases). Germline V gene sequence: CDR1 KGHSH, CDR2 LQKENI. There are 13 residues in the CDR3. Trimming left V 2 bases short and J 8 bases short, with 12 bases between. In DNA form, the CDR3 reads TGTGCCAGCTCACCATTCGGGGGAAGAGGCTACACCTTC. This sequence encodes CASSPFGGRGYTF. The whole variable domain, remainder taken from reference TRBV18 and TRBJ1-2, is NAGVMQNPRHLVRRRGQEARLRCSPMKGHSHVYWYRQLPEEGLKFMVYLQKENIIDESGMPKERFSAEFPKEGPSILRIQQVVRGDSAAYFCASSPFGGRGYTFGSGTRLTVV.

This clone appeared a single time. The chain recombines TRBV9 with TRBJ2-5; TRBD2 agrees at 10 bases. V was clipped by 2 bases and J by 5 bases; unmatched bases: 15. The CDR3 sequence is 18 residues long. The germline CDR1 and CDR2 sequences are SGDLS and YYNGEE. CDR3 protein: CASSVGASGSSSLETQYF. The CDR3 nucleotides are TGTGCCAGCAGCGTTGGGGCTAGCGGGAGCAGTAGTTTGGAGACCCAGTACTTC.

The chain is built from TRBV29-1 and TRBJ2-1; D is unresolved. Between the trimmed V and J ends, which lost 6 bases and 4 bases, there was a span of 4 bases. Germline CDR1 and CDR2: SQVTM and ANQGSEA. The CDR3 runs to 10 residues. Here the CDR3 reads CSVKYNEQFF. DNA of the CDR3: TGCAGCGTCAAATACAATGAGCAGTTCTTC.

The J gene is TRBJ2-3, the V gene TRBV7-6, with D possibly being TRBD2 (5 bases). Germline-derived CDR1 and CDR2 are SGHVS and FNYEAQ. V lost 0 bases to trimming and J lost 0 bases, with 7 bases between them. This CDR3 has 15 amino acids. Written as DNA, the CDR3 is TGTGCCAGCAGCTTAGCGGGAGCTAGCACAGATACGCAGTATTTT. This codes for CASSLAGASTDTQYF.

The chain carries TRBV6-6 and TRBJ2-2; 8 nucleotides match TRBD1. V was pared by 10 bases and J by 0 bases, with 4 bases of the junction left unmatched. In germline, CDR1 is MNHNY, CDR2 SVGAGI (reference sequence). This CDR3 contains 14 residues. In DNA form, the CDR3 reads TGTGCCATCTCAGGGGGCGCGAACACCGGGGAGCTGTTTTTT. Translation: CAISGGANTGELFF.

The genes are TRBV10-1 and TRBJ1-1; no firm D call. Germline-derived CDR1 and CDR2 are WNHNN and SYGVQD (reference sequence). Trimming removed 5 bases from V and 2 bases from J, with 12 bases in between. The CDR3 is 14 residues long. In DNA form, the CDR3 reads TGCGCCAGCAGTTCTGACACACGAAACACTGAAGCTTTCTTT. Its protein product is CASSSDTRNTEAFF.

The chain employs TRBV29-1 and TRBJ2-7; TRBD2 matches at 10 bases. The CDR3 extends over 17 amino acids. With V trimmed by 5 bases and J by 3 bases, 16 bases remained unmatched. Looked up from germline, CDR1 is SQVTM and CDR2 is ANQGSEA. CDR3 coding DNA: TGCAGCGTTTCTCTGCGGGCTAGCGGGAGCTCCAGCTACGAGCAGTACTTC. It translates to CSVSLRASGSSSYEQYF.

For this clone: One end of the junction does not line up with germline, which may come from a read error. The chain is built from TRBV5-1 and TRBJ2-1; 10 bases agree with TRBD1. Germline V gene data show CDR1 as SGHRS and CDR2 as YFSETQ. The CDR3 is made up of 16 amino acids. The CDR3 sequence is CVSSLQPGQGFNEQFF. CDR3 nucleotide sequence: TGCGTCAGCAGCCTACAGCCGGGACAGGGGTTTAATGAGCAGTTCTTC.

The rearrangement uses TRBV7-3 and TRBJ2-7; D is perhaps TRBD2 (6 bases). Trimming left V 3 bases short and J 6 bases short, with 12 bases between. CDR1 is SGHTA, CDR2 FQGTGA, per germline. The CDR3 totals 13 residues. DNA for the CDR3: TGTGCCAGCAGCTTCCGACCCGGGGGCGAGCAGTACTTC. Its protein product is CASSFRPGGEQYF.

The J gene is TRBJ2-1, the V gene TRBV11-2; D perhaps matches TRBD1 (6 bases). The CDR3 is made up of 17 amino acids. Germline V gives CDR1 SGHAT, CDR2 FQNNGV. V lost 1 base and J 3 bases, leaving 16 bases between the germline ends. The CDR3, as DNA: TGTGCCAGCAGCTTAGGTAAGGGACAAACACACTACAATGAGCAGTTCTTC. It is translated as CASSLGKGQTHYNEQFF.

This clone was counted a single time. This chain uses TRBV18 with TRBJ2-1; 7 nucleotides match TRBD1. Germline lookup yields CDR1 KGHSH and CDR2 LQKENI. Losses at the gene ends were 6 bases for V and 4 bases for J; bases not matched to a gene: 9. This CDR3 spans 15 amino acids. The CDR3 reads CASSPDRVWYNEQFF. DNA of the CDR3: TGTGCCAGCTCGCCCGACAGGGTCTGGTACAATGAGCAGTTCTTC.

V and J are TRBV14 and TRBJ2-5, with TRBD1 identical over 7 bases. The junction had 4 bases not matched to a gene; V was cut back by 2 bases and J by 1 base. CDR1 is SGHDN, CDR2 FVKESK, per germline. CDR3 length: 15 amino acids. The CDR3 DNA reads TGTGCCAGCAGCCAACTAGGACAGGCCCAAGAGACCCAGTACTTC. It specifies CASSQLGQAQETQYF.

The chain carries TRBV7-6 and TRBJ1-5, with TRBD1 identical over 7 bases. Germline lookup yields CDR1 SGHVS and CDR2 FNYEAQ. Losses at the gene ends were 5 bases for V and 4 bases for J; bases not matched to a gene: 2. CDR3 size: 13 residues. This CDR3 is CASSPRGNQPQHF. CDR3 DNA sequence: TGTGCCAGCAGCCCCAGGGGGAATCAGCCCCAGCATTTT.

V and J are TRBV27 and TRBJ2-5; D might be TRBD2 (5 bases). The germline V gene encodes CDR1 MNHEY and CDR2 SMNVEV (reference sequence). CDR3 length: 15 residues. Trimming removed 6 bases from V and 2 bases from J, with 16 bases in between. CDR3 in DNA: TGTGCCAGCAGCCCCCCCGGGTGGAGGCAAGAGACCCAGTACTTC. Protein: CASSPPGWRQETQYF.

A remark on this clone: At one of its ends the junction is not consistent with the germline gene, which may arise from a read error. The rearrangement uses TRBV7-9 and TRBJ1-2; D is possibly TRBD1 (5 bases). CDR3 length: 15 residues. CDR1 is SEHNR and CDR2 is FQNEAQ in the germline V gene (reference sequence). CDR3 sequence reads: CSSSLDRISNYGYTF. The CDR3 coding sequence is TGTTCCAGCAGCTTAGACAGAATTTCTAACTATGGCTACACCTTC. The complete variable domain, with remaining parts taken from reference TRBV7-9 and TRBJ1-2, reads DTGVSQNPRHKITKRGQNVTFRCDPISEHNRLYWYRQTLGQGPEFLTYFQNEAQLEKSRLLSDRFSAERPKGSFSTLEIQRTEQGDSAMYLCSSSLDRISNYGYTFGSGTRLTVV.